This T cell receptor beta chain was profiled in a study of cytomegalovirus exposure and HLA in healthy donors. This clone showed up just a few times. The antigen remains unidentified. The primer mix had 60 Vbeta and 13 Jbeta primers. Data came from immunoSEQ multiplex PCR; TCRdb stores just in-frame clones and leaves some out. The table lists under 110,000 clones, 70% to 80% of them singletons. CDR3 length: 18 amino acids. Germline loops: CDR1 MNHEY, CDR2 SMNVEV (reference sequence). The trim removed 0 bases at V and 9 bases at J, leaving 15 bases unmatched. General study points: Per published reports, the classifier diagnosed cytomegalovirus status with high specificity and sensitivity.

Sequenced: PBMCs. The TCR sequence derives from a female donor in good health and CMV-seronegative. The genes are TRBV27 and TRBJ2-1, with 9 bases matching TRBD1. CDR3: CASSLSGFGTGTRGEQFF. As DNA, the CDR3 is TGTGCCAGCAGTTTATCAGGTTTCGGGACAGGGACAAGGGGTGAGCAGTTCTTC.